The entry below gives a single T cell receptor beta chain sequence along with its context. The data originate from a study of blood T cell repertoires in COVID-19. Study information: Donors in the United States, Italy and Spain gave samples during acute or convalescent COVID-19. T cells, B-cell-depleted T cells, or PBMCs provided the cDNA or gDNA that served as material.

Authors' methods: Researchers report that nucleated cell counts were estimated from reference gene primer amplification. Data came from immunoSEQ multiplex PCR; TCRdb stores just in-frame clones and leaves some out. V, J and clone size were drawn from that table, and D and trimming were deduced from the DNA. There are 150,000 to 200,000 clones in the sample; roughly three quarters occur only once, and 15% to 20% lies in the top ten. With V trimmed by 7 bases and J by 2 bases, 6 bases remained unmatched. Looked up from germline, CDR1 is SGHRS and CDR2 is YFSETQ. The CDR3 is 15 amino acids. Material: peripheral blood. The sequence came from a man in his 60s with active or convalescent COVID-19. The chain is built from TRBV5-1 and TRBJ2-2, with 9 bases matching TRBD1. The chain's CDR3 is CASGGTGRNTGELFF. The CDR3 DNA is TGCGCCAGCGGAGGGACAGGGCGAAACACCGGGGAGCTGTTTTTT.